This T cell receptor (beta chain) was sequenced in a study of cytomegalovirus exposure and HLA in healthy donors. Regarding this clone: Its matching antigen is unknown.

CDR3 length: 15 residues. The V segment lost 4 bases and the J segment 0 bases; nucleotides outside the gene matches: 1. CDR1 and CDR2 (germline): LGHNA, YSLEER. Study observations and caveats: In an earlier analysis, in some 600 donors, most V segments appeared productive either ~87% or ~30% of the time. Trimming of TCR beta V- and J-genes showed a link, identified in a later analysis, to a missense DCLRE1C variant.

13 Jbeta primers and 60 Vbeta primers were used for the PCR. Profiled with immunoSEQ multiplex PCR; TCRdb holds only in-frame clones, not every one. The data contain around 130,000 clones, about 82% of them singletons. Sequencing input: PBMCs. V usage is TRBV4-3 and J usage is TRBJ2-2; 8 bases match TRBD1. This TCR was recovered from a boy younger than 18 in good health and CMV-seronegative. The CDR3: CASSPDRANTGELFF. The CDR3 region has the DNA TGCGCCAGCAGCCCGGACAGGGCGAACACCGGGGAGCTGTTTTTT.